Shown below are 26 T cell receptor beta chains from a single sample sequenced in a study of T cell changes during pregnancy in multiple sclerosis. TCRdb's copy holds only in-frame clones and misses some; the assay was immunoSEQ multiplex PCR. The data hold more than 50,000 clones, with roughly nine tenths observed a single time. The sample was peripheral blood, taken before pregnancy. The receptors come from a female donor with multiple sclerosis, enrolled in a pregnancy study.

The V gene is TRBV7-9, the J gene TRBJ1-3, with 10 nucleotides matching TRBD1. The CDR3 is made up of 15 amino acids. The J segment lost 4 bases and the V segment lost 5 bases, leaving 5 bases of the junction unmatched. Germline CDR1 is SEHNR and CDR2 is FQNEAQ (reference sequence). CDR3 sequence (DNA): TGTGCCAGCAGCCCACCGGGACAGGGGGGAAACACCATATATTTT. Protein product: CASSPPGQGGNTIYF.

This clone was seen once. V gene TRBV7-9 combines with J gene TRBJ1-5; D unresolved. Germline CDR1 and CDR2: SEHNR and FQNEAQ (reference sequence). The CDR3 is made up of 13 amino acids. With 5 bases removed from V and 7 bases from J, the gap between germline ends came to 12 bases. The CDR3, as DNA: TGTGCCAGCAGCCCTCCGGGAGAACAGCCCCAGCATTTT. Its protein product is CASSPPGEQPQHF.

The chain links TRBV28 to TRBJ1-2, with D possibly TRBD1 on 5 matching bases. The CDR3 consists of 15 residues. CDR1 MDHEN and CDR2 SYDVKM come from the germline V gene. Trimming pared 2 bases from V and 0 bases from J, leaving 10 bases between. The CDR3 DNA follows: TGTGCCAGCAGTTTAGGAGGGGCCACTAACTATGGCTACACCTTC. Protein: CASSLGGATNYGYTF.

The chain recombines TRBV7-9 with TRBJ1-2; 7 bases align to TRBD1. The germline CDR1 and CDR2 sequences are SEHNR and FQNEAQ (reference sequence). J gave up 5 bases and V 5 bases, and 5 bases lay outside the gene matches. CDR3 size: 13 residues. The CDR3 loop is CASSGGQRYGYTF. The CDR3 nucleotides read TGTGCCAGCAGCGGGGGACAGAGATATGGCTACACCTTC.

This clone has just one count. J is TRBJ1-5 and V is TRBV15; D remains ambiguous. Trimming cost V 0 bases and J 4 bases, with 13 bases left between them. This CDR3 comprises 16 residues. The germline gives CDR1 LNHNV, CDR2 YYDKDF (reference sequence). This CDR3 reads CATSRDLGRENQPQHF. The CDR3 bases are TGTGCCACCAGCAGAGACCTTGGACGGGAAAATCAGCCCCAGCATTTT.

This chain uses TRBV6-4 with TRBJ1-5, with D hard to call. In germline, CDR1 is MRHNA, CDR2 SNTAGT. V was pared by 4 bases and J by 3 bases, with 13 bases between. The CDR3 is 15 amino acids. CDR3 DNA sequence: TGTGCCAGCAGTGCGCTGGGCGGGCCCAATCAGCCCCAGCATTTT. This encodes CASSALGGPNQPQHF.

The V and J genes are TRBV7-3 and TRBJ1-1; D unclear. Germline loops: CDR1 SGHTA, CDR2 FQGTGA. The V end was cut by 2 bases, the J end by 2 bases, with 9 bases between. The CDR3 extends over 14 amino acids. CDR3 region: CASSLGSTNTEAFF. Written as DNA, the CDR3 is TGTGCCAGCAGCTTAGGCAGTACCAACACTGAAGCTTTCTTT.

The gene calls are TRBV11-3 and TRBJ1-6, with 8 bases lining up with TRBD1. Germline trimming cut 5 bases from V and 16 bases from J; bases unmatched to any gene: 16. CDR1 is SGHNT and CDR2 is YENEEA in the germline V gene. This CDR3 has 15 amino acids. CDR3 residues: CASSRGQGQYERLHF. The DNA for the CDR3 is TGTGCCAGCAGCCGAGGACAGGGCCAATATGAACGTCTCCACTTT. The full variable domain, rest sourced from reference TRBV11-3 and TRBJ1-6, is EAGVVQSPRYKIIEKKQPVAFWCNPISGHNTLYWYLQNLGQGPELLIRYENEEAVDDSQLPKDRFSAERLKGVDSTLKIQPAELGDSAVYLCASSRGQGQYERLHFGNGTRLTVT.

This clone is labeled medium-sized. The DNA for the CDR3 is TGCGCCAGCAGCCAAGATTACGGCTCTGGGGCCAACGTCCTGACTTTC. Its protein product is CASSQDYGSGANVLTF. The chain carries TRBV4-3 and TRBJ2-6; D gene unclear. Per germline, CDR1 LGHNA and CDR2 YSLEER. V lost 0 bases to trimming and J lost 0 bases, with 6 bases between them. The CDR3 extends over 16 amino acids.

The chain couples TRBV14 to TRBJ2-4; D is unclear. CDR1 SGHDN and CDR2 FVKESK come from the germline V gene. Trimming stripped 1 base from V and 0 bases from J, with 19 bases between. This CDR3 is 19 amino acids long. CDR3 sequence (DNA): TGTGCCAGCAGCCAAGGTGTCAGTTCTGATTCCCTAGCCAAAAACATTCAGTACTTC. Encoded protein: CASSQGVSSDSLAKNIQYF.

The chain has TRBV5-1 and TRBJ2-5; 7 positions agree with TRBD2. The J segment lost 0 bases and the V segment lost 4 bases, leaving 6 bases of the junction unmatched. CDR1 and CDR2 from the germline V gene are SGHRS and YFSETQ. The CDR3 is 15 residues long. Here the CDR3 DNA reads TGCGCCAGCAGCGTTGGGAGGGGTAACCAAGAGACCCAGTACTTC. Protein product: CASSVGRGNQETQYF.

This clone was recorded only once. This rearrangement joins TRBV10-3 to TRBJ2-3, with D tentatively TRBD2 (7 bases). The V end lost 4 bases, the J end lost 7 bases, and 21 bases lay between the germline ends. CDR1 is ENHRY and CDR2 is SYGVKD in the germline V gene. CDR3 size: 16 residues. The CDR3 nucleotides are TGTGCCATCAGTGCTCCCCCAGGGGCAGCGGGGAATACGCAGTATTTT. Translated: CAISAPPGAAGNTQYF.

The rearrangement links TRBV19 to TRBJ1-2; 7 bases line up with TRBD1. J lost 9 bases, V lost 5 bases, and 9 bases had no gene match. Germline CDR1 reads LNHDA; CDR2 reads SQIVND (reference sequence). This CDR3 is 13 amino acids long. CDR3 loop: CASSADRDFSYTF. The CDR3 nucleotides read TGTGCCAGTAGTGCCGACAGGGACTTCAGCTACACCTTC.

This chain links TRBV5-6 with TRBJ2-2, with 7 nucleotides matching TRBD1. The CDR3 loop spans 15 amino acids. J lost 3 bases, V lost 4 bases, and 6 bases had no gene match. CDR1 and CDR2 (germline): SGHDT, YYEEEE. The CDR3 protein is CASSPGTEHTGELFF. CDR3 sequence (DNA): TGTGCCAGCAGCCCCGGGACAGAACACACCGGGGAGCTGTTTTTT.

This clone occurred once. V usage is TRBV5-1 and J usage is TRBJ2-7; 8 bases agree with TRBD2. Germline assignment: CDR1 SGHRS and CDR2 YFSETQ. The trim removed 5 bases at V and 2 bases at J, leaving 6 bases unmatched. The CDR3 is made up of 14 amino acids. Here the CDR3 reads CASRSSGDTYEQYF. The CDR3 DNA is TGCGCCAGCAGAAGTAGCGGGGATACCTACGAGCAGTACTTC.

The chain employs TRBV19 and TRBJ1-5; TRBD1 agrees at 7 bases. With 0 bases clipped from V and 6 bases from J, the junction kept 5 bases outside the gene matches. The CDR3 has 15 residues. CDR1 and CDR2 (germline): LNHDA, SQIVND (reference sequence). DNA for the CDR3: TGTGCCAGTAGTATAGATCCAGGGGGTGGTCAGCCCCAGCATTTT. Encoded protein: CASSIDPGGGQPQHF.

The CDR3 here is CASSPSPGGGADTQYF. The CDR3 bases are TGCGCCAGCAGCCCCTCCCCCGGCGGGGGGGCCGATACGCAGTATTTT. V gene TRBV4-3 combines with J gene TRBJ2-3; 9 positions agree with TRBD2. The CDR3 has 16 residues. The V gene's germline CDR1 is LGHNA and CDR2 YSLEER. V lost 4 bases to trimming and J lost 6 bases; unmatched junction nucleotides: 11.

The chain joins TRBV7-2 to TRBJ1-6; D is uncertain. Germline V gene data show CDR1 as SGHTA and CDR2 as FQGNSA. Deletions cut 5 bases from V and 9 bases from J, with 20 bases between. The CDR3 extends over 16 amino acids. CDR3 loop: CASSHGRFRVGSPLHF. The DNA for the CDR3 is TGTGCCAGCAGCCACGGGAGGTTTAGGGTCGGTTCACCCCTCCACTTT.

The chain is built from TRBV29-1 and TRBJ1-1, with 9 nucleotides matching TRBD1. Unmatched junction bases numbered 4, after V lost 6 bases and J lost 5 bases. The V gene's germline CDR1 is SQVTM and CDR2 ANQGSEA. The CDR3 is 12 residues long. CDR3: CSVHRGRTEAFF. CDR3 sequence (DNA): TGCAGCGTGCACAGGGGGCGGACTGAAGCTTTCTTT.

The chain employs TRBV5-4 and TRBJ1-3, with TRBD1 matching 8 bases. Trimming cost V 4 bases and J 2 bases; bases outside gene matches: 2. Germline assignment: CDR1 SGHNT and CDR2 YYREEE (reference sequence). The CDR3 is made up of 14 amino acids. CDR3 DNA: TGTGCCAGCAGCGCGGACAGGGCTGGAAACACCATATATTTT. Residues: CASSADRAGNTIYF.

The chain's CDR3 is CASSGDYPRETQYF. The DNA of the CDR3 is TGTGCCAGCAGCGGGGACTATCCGAGGGAGACCCAGTACTTC. The chain joins TRBV9 to TRBJ2-5; 7 bases fit TRBD2. Germline values: CDR1 SGDLS, CDR2 YYNGEE. The CDR3 is made up of 14 amino acids. J gave up 5 bases and V 3 bases, and 7 bases lay outside the gene matches.

The chain is built from TRBV11-3 and TRBJ2-7; 10 nucleotides match TRBD1. The junction had 2 bases not matched to a gene; V was cut back by 4 bases and J by 5 bases. CDR3 length: 13 residues. Germline V gives CDR1 SGHNT, CDR2 YENEEA. This CDR3 reads CASSSGTGDEQYF. The CDR3 DNA reads TGTGCCAGCAGCTCAGGGACAGGGGACGAGCAGTACTTC.

This chain uses TRBV7-9 with TRBJ2-7, with 7 bases identical to TRBD1. The germline CDR1 and CDR2 sequences are SEHNR and FQNEAQ (reference sequence). V lost 1 base to trimming and J lost 2 bases; unmatched junction nucleotides: 5. The CDR3 loop spans 15 amino acids. The CDR3 DNA sequence: TGTGCCAGCAGCTTAGTACAGGGGATCCCCTACGAGCAGTACTTC. Residues: CASSLVQGIPYEQYF.

This sequence joins TRBV19 and TRBJ1-2; 8 bases are a match to TRBD1. V trimming: 4 bases; J trimming: 2 bases; junction bases outside the gene matches: 12. CDR3 length: 17 amino acids. Germline loops: CDR1 LNHDA, CDR2 SQIVND (reference sequence). This CDR3 is CASSTRGQGALNYGYTF. In DNA, the CDR3 is TGTGCCAGTAGTACCCGGGGCCAGGGGGCCCTGAACTATGGCTACACCTTC.

This chain connects TRBV7-8 to TRBJ1-5; the match to TRBD1 covers 9 bases. CDR3 length: 13 residues. Per the germline V gene, CDR1 is SGHVS and CDR2 is FQNEAQ. V was clipped by 4 bases and J by 5 bases; unmatched bases: 0. CDR3 sequence: CASSWTGDQPQHF. The CDR3 region has the DNA TGTGCCAGCAGCTGGACAGGGGATCAGCCCCAGCATTTT. The full variable domain, its missing parts supplied by reference TRBV7-8 and TRBJ1-5, is GAGVSQSPRYKVAKRGQDVALRCDPISGHVSLFWYQQALGQGPEFLTYFQNEAQLDKSGLPSDRFFAERPEGSVSTLKIQRTQQEDSAVYLCASSWTGDQPQHFGDGTRLSIL.

This clone is deemed medium-sized. This sequence joins TRBV29-1 and TRBJ1-2; 11 positions match TRBD1. The CDR3 covers 13 residues. CDR1 is SQVTM and CDR2 is ANQGSEA in the germline V gene. V lost 4 bases and J lost 7; bases outside the gene matches: 5. The CDR3 region is CSVGTGGTSGYTF. In nucleotides, the CDR3 is TGCAGCGTTGGGACAGGGGGCACGTCTGGCTACACCTTC.